The 3 T cell receptor beta chains given below trace back to one sample, sequenced in a study of blood T cell repertoires in COVID-19. Libraries were prepared by immunoSEQ multiplex PCR; TCRdb keeps only in-frame clonotypes and omits some of them. The sample shows approximately 340,000 clones, 80% to 90% of them seen only once. The sequenced material came from peripheral blood. All receptors derive from a man younger than 40 with COVID-19, enrolled during active disease.

V and J are TRBV5-7 and TRBJ1-1, with D unclear. TRBV5-7 is an ORF, and what it does is uncertain. Trimming pared 1 base from V and 2 bases from J, leaving 6 bases between. The CDR3 consists of 13 residues. The CDR3 nucleotides are TGTGCCAGCAGCTTGCATAGAAACACTGAAGCTTTCTTT. Its protein product is CASSLHRNTEAFF.

J is TRBJ1-2 and V is TRBV9; 7 bases line up with TRBD1. Germline V gene data show CDR1 as SGDLS and CDR2 as YYNGEE. The junction had 8 bases not matched to a gene; V was cut back by 2 bases and J by 4 bases. The CDR3 sequence is 15 residues long. CDR3 sequence reads: CASSVSQGTSYGYTF. CDR3 nucleotides: TGTGCCAGCAGCGTTTCACAGGGGACTAGCTATGGCTACACCTTC.

This sequence joins TRBV28 and TRBJ2-6, with 7 bases aligning to TRBD1. This CDR3 has 17 residues. Trimming took 5 bases from V and 2 from J; bases not matched to a gene: 9. Germline V lookup: CDR1 MDHEN, CDR2 SYDVKM. CDR3 loop: CASSPSTGAPGANVLTF. As DNA, the CDR3 is TGTGCCAGCAGTCCATCAACAGGGGCCCCTGGGGCCAACGTCCTGACTTTC.